Reported below is one T cell receptor (beta chain). This CDR3 is 13 amino acids long. The germline gives CDR1 SQVTM, CDR2 ANQGSEA. Trimming cost V 6 bases and J 8 bases, with 19 bases left between them. This sample is part of a study of blood T cells in healthy people across ages. Alongside a J-beta primer mix, a sample-barcoded 5' primer served in a second PCR lasting roughly 6 to 11 cycles. Every sample produced at least 2.5 million CDR3-containing paired-end reads. TCRdb fed the 5' RACE reads into MiXCR, producing one record per CDR3 protein. The sample carries over a million distinct CDR3 sequences, roughly 59% recorded once.

The specimen was blood. V is TRBV29-1 and J is TRBJ1-2; a possible D gene is TRBD1 (5 bases). This sequence was found in a man aged 18 to 30 in good health. CDR3 region: CSVDVTEGKGYTF. In DNA, the CDR3 is TGCAGCGTGGATGTGACAGAGGGGAAGGGCTACACCTTC. Full variable domain (remainder filled in from reference TRBV29-1 and TRBJ1-2): SAVISQKPSRDICQRGTSLTIQCQVDSQVTMMFWYRQQPGQSLTLIATANQGSEATYESGFVIDKFPISRPNLTFSTLTVSNMSPEDSSIYLCSVDVTEGKGYTFGSGTRLTVV.